The text below deals with one T cell receptor beta chain. The antigen is not known. The junction departs from the called germline gene at one end, perhaps through a read error. The source of the sample is a study of graft-versus-host responses after intestinal transplantation. Study outcomes and limitations: GvH clones detected in recipient marrow included some appearing first in ileum or blood. Individuals who had graft-donor T cell macrochimerism had allografts that showed high graft-versus-host to host-versus-graft clonal ratios.

The CDR3 spans 15 residues. Per germline, CDR1 KGHSH and CDR2 LQKENI. Some clones are missing from TCRdb's copy, which holds only in-frame ones; the method was immunoSEQ multiplex PCR. The table has tens of thousands of clones, 87% seen once. Source: unstimulated CD8+ T cells sorted from spleen or lymph node cells, taken before transplant. The gene calls are TRBV18 and TRBJ1-2; D gene uncertain. This clonotype originated in a human donor who was the organ donor for an intestinal transplant. The CDR3 spells CASSPGSGRRYGHTF. Here the CDR3 DNA reads TGTGCCAGCTCACCAGGTTCAGGCCGTCGGTATGGCCACACCTTC.